The 24 T cell receptor beta chains listed next were all sequenced from one sample in a study of control samples from healthy donors and cancer patients. Data came from immunoSEQ multiplex PCR; TCRdb stores just in-frame clones and leaves some out. The sample comprises 110,000 to 150,000 clones, around nine tenths of which are singletons, and 4.9% rests with the top ten. The source material was blood. The receptors originated from a man younger than 40 in good health.

This chain connects TRBV19 to TRBJ1-2, with 8 bases fitting TRBD1. J lost 0 bases, V lost 2 bases, and 5 bases had no gene match. CDR3 length: 16 residues. CDR1 is LNHDA and CDR2 is SQIVND in the germline V gene (reference sequence). The DNA of the CDR3 is TGTGCCAGTAGTATAACCTGGGACAGGACTAACTATGGCTACACCTTC. Protein sequence: CASSITWDRTNYGYTF.

V gene TRBV6-2 or TRBV6-3 combines with J gene TRBJ1-5; D unresolved. The V and J ends lost 2 bases and 5 bases respectively, with 7 bases between them. The CDR3 sequence is 13 residues long. Per the germline V gene, CDR1 is MNHEY and CDR2 is SVGEGT. The CDR3 region is CASSYARDQPQHF. The CDR3 DNA reads TGTGCCAGCAGTTACGCGAGGGATCAGCCCCAGCATTTT.

The V and J genes are TRBV11-2 and TRBJ1-4, with D tentatively TRBD1 (5 bases). The germline gives CDR1 SGHAT, CDR2 FQNNGV. V lost 1 base to trimming and J lost 7 bases, with 10 bases between them. The CDR3 consists of 14 residues. CDR3 in DNA: TGTGCCAGCAGCTTAGGGGGCGCGGGTGAAAAACTGTTTTTT. Its protein is CASSLGGAGEKLFF.

V and J are TRBV5-4 and TRBJ1-4; 9 nucleotides agree with TRBD1. Trimming took 7 bases from V and 7 from J; bases not matched to a gene: 8. This CDR3 is 14 amino acids long. Germline CDR1 and CDR2: SGHNT and YYREEE (reference sequence). CDR3 nucleotides: TGTGCCAGCCAGGTCGGGACAGGGACTGAAAAACTGTTTTTT. Residues: CASQVGTGTEKLFF.

This clone was counted between two and nine times. This sequence joins TRBV5-6 and TRBJ2-7; weak D call: TRBD1 (6 bases). V lost 0 bases and J lost 7, with 26 bases in between. The V gene's germline CDR1 is SGHDT and CDR2 YYEEEE. The CDR3 has 18 residues. CDR3 loop: CASSLGAPRDPEGDEQYF. DNA for the CDR3: TGTGCCAGCAGCTTGGGGGCCCCCCGGGACCCCGAGGGGGATGAGCAGTACTTC.

As DNA, the CDR3 is TGCGCCAGCAGCCACGGGACACTACTCACCGGGGAGCTGTTTTTT. It codes for CASSHGTLLTGELFF. The chain employs TRBV4-1 and TRBJ2-2, with a weak D call TRBD1 (6 bases). The CDR3 sequence is 15 residues long. The V end was cut by 3 bases, the J end by 4 bases, with 12 bases between. Germline CDR1 and CDR2: MGHRA and YSYEKL.

The rearrangement uses TRBV6-1 and TRBJ2-3; weak D call: TRBD2 (6 bases). CDR3 length: 19 residues. Germline CDR1 MNHNS, CDR2 SASEGT. The ends were cut back, 4 bases at V and 0 bases at J, with 23 bases in the middle. The DNA of the CDR3 is TGTGCCAGCAGTGCCCCCTCCGGGACTCTGCTCTCCAGCACAGATACGCAGTATTTT. Protein sequence: CASSAPSGTLLSSTDTQYF.

V gene TRBV6-6 combines with J gene TRBJ1-1, with D uncertain. In germline, CDR1 is MNHNY, CDR2 SVGAGI (reference sequence). The V end was cut by 2 bases, the J end by 11 bases, with 18 bases between. This CDR3 has 14 residues. The CDR3, as DNA: TGTGCCAGCAGTTACCCCGCGGAGGAGGATCTGGCTTTCTTT. Its translation: CASSYPAEEDLAFF.

The rearrangement joins TRBV27 to TRBJ1-4; 9 bases are a match to TRBD1. This CDR3 has 15 amino acids. V was pared by 6 bases and J by 8 bases, with 10 bases of the junction left unmatched. CDR1 and CDR2 (germline): MNHEY, SMNVEV (reference sequence). CDR3: CASSNAGTGQEKLFF. CDR3 coding DNA: TGTGCCAGCAGCAACGCCGGGACAGGGCAAGAAAAACTGTTTTTT.

The chain uses TRBV5-1 and TRBJ1-5; 8 nucleotides match TRBD1. CDR1 and CDR2 (germline): SGHRS, YFSETQ. The CDR3 loop spans 15 amino acids. J gave up 8 bases and V 0 bases, and 7 bases lay outside the gene matches. CDR3 sequence: CASSLEGAGGEPQHF. The CDR3 coding sequence is TGCGCCAGCAGCTTGGAGGGAGCAGGGGGCGAGCCCCAGCATTTT.

V gene TRBV24-1 combines with J gene TRBJ1-5, with D possibly TRBD1 on 6 matching bases. Germline-derived CDR1 and CDR2 are KGHDR and SFDVKD. This CDR3 region has 14 residues. Trimming removed 4 bases at V and 7 bases at J, with 13 bases between. This chain's CDR3 is CATSEPGVGQPQHF. Here the CDR3 DNA reads TGTGCCACCAGTGAACCAGGGGTTGGGCAGCCCCAGCATTTT.

The chain links TRBV12-1 to TRBJ2-7; TRBD1, as called in the table, went unchecked against the DNA. TRBV12-1 is marked as a pseudogene. CDR3 length equals 16 residues. DNA for the CDR3: TGTGCCAGCAGCTCTCCCAGGACAGGGAGCTCCTACGAGCAGTACTTC. Protein product: CASSSPRTGSSYEQYF.

The chain employs TRBV27 and TRBJ2-7, with D perhaps matching TRBD1 (6 bases). This CDR3 has 14 amino acids. V gave up 5 bases and J gave up 5 bases, with 16 bases separating them. Germline V gives CDR1 MNHEY, CDR2 SMNVEV (reference sequence). The CDR3 is CASSRTDSSHEQYF. As DNA, the CDR3 is TGTGCCAGCAGTCGGACGGACAGCAGCCACGAGCAGTACTTC.

This sequence joins TRBV4-3 and TRBJ1-2; maybe TRBD1 (6 bases). CDR1 is LGHNA, CDR2 YSLEER, per germline. V was trimmed by 4 bases and J by 2 bases, leaving 20 bases between them. There are 17 residues in the CDR3. Written as DNA, the CDR3 is TGCGCCAGCAGCCTATCGACCAGGGGACCAAACAACTATGGCTACACCTTC. This encodes CASSLSTRGPNNYGYTF.

This clone was found a few times. V gene TRBV7-4 combines with J gene TRBJ2-3; D is possibly TRBD2 (6 bases). Germline CDR1 SGHVT, CDR2 SQSDAQ. The V end was cut by 6 bases, the J end by 0 bases, with 19 bases between. The CDR3 length is 17 residues. The CDR3 protein is CASRQKLARNSTDTQYF. CDR3 bases: TGTGCCAGCAGACAAAAACTAGCACGGAACAGCACAGATACGCAGTATTTT.

This rearrangement joins TRBV18 to TRBJ1-4; 9 positions match TRBD1. J was trimmed by 7 bases and V by 4 bases; bases with no gene match: 4. The CDR3 runs 14 residues. The germline V gene has CDR1 KGHSH and CDR2 LQKENI. Here the CDR3 DNA reads TGTGCCAGCTCACGGGACAGGGACGGTGAAAAACTGTTTTTT. Residues: CASSRDRDGEKLFF. Variable domain in full (rest from reference TRBV18 and TRBJ1-4): NAGVMQNPRHLVRRRGQEARLRCSPMKGHSHVYWYRQLPEEGLKFMVYLQKENIIDESGMPKERFSAEFPKEGPSILRIQQVVRGDSAAYFCASSRDRDGEKLFFGSGTQLSVL.

This clone was detected only once. The chain is built from TRBV18 and TRBJ1-6; D not certain. Per germline, CDR1 KGHSH and CDR2 LQKENI. CDR3 length: 14 amino acids. V lost 3 bases, J lost 9 bases, and 12 bases lay in between. This chain's CDR3 is CASSPSAVGSPLHF. In nucleotides, the CDR3 is TGTGCCAGCTCACCGTCCGCGGTCGGTTCACCCCTCCACTTT.

In its sample, this clone was seen once. The chain recombines TRBV7-8 with TRBJ2-3; D unresolved. Between the trimmed V and J ends, which lost 2 bases and 2 bases, there was a span of 8 bases. This CDR3 has 14 residues. Germline-derived CDR1 and CDR2 are SGHVS and FQNEAQ. The CDR3 DNA is TGTGCCAGCAGCTTACAGGTGGTCACAGATACGCAGTATTTT. Translated: CASSLQVVTDTQYF.

The chain employs TRBV7-3 and TRBJ2-5, with D maybe TRBD2 (5 bases). Trimming stripped 0 bases from V and 0 bases from J, with 8 bases between. Germline values: CDR1 SGHTA, CDR2 FQGTGA. The CDR3 is made up of 15 amino acids. For the CDR3, the DNA is TGTGCCAGCAGCTTAACTCCGGGGAACCAAGAGACCCAGTACTTC. It yields the protein CASSLTPGNQETQYF.

The chain carries TRBV5-4 and TRBJ1-4, with D possibly being TRBD1 (6 bases). This CDR3 comprises 15 residues. The ends were cut back, 4 bases at V and 0 bases at J, with 10 bases in the middle. Per germline, CDR1 SGHNT and CDR2 YYREEE (reference sequence). In DNA form, the CDR3 reads TGTGCCAGCAGCAAACAGGGTCCAACTAATGAAAAACTGTTTTTT. This encodes CASSKQGPTNEKLFF.

V usage is TRBV5-1 and J usage is TRBJ1-4; the D gene is possibly TRBD1 (5 bases). The CDR3 totals 14 residues. Germline V gene lookup returns CDR1 SGHRS and CDR2 YFSETQ. V lost 2 bases and J lost 4, with 9 bases in between. DNA for the CDR3: TGCGCCAGCAGCTTAGGGGAAGGTAATGAAAAACTGTTTTTT. Its translation: CASSLGEGNEKLFF.

The chain joins TRBV5-1 to TRBJ2-3, with D possibly matching TRBD1 (6 bases). V gave up 4 bases and J gave up 1 base, with 10 bases separating them. The CDR3 consists of 14 residues. Germline V gene lookup returns CDR1 SGHRS and CDR2 YFSETQ. The CDR3 loop is CASSPRQGTDTQYF. The CDR3 nucleotides read TGCGCCAGCAGCCCCCGACAGGGCACAGATACGCAGTATTTT.

V usage is TRBV7-9 and J usage is TRBJ2-5, with 10 positions matching TRBD2. V lost 5 bases to trimming and J lost 8 bases; unmatched junction nucleotides: 8. Germline V gene sequence: CDR1 SEHNR, CDR2 FQNEAQ (reference sequence). CDR3 length: 14 residues. The CDR3 bases are TGTGCCAGCAGCCTAGGACTAGCGGCAGAAACCCAGTACTTC. Its protein product is CASSLGLAAETQYF.

V is TRBV24-1 and J is TRBJ2-7; 10 bases map to TRBD1. J was trimmed by 4 bases and V by 5 bases; bases with no gene match: 1. Germline CDR1 reads KGHDR; CDR2 reads SFDVKD. This CDR3 region has 13 residues. As DNA, the CDR3 is TGTGCCACCAGTGCGGGACAGGGGTACGAGCAGTACTTC. Translated: CATSAGQGYEQYF.